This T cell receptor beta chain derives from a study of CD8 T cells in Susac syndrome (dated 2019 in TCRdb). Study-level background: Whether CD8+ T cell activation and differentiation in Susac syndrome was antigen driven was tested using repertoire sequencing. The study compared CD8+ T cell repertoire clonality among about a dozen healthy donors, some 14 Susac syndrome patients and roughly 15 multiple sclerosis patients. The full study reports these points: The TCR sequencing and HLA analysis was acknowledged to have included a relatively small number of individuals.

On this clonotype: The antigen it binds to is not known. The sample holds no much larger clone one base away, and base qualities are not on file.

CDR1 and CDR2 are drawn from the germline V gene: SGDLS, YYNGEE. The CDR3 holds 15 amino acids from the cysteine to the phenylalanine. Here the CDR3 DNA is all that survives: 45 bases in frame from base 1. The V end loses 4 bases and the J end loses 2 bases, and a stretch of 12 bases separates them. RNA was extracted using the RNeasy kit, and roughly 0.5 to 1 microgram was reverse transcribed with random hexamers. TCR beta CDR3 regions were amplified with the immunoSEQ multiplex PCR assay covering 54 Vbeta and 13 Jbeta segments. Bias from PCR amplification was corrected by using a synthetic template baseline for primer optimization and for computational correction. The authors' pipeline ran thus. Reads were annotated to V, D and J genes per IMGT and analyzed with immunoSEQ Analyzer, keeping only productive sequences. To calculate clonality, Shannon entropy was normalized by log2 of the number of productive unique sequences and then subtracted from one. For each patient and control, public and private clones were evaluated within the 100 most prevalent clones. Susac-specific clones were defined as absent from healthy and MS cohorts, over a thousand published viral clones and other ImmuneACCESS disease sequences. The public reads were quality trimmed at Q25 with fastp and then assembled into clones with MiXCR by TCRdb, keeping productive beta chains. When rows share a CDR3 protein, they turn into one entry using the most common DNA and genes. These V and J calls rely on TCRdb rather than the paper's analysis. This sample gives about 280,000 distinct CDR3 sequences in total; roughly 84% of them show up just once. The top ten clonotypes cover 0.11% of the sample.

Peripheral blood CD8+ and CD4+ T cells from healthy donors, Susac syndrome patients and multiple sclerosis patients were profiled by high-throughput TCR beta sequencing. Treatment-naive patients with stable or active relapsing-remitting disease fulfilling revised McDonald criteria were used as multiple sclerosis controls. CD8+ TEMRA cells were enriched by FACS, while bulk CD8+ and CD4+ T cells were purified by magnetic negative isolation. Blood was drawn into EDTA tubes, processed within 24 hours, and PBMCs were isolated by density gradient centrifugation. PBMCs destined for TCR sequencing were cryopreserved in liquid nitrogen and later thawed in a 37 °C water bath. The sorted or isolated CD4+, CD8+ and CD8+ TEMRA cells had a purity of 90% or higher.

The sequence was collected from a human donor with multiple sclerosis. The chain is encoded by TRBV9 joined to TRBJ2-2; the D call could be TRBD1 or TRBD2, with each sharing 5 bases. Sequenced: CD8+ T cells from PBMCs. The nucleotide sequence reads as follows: TGTGCCAGCAGCTCCGACGGGGCTAACACCGGGGAGCTGTTTTTT. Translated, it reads CASSSDGANTGELFF.